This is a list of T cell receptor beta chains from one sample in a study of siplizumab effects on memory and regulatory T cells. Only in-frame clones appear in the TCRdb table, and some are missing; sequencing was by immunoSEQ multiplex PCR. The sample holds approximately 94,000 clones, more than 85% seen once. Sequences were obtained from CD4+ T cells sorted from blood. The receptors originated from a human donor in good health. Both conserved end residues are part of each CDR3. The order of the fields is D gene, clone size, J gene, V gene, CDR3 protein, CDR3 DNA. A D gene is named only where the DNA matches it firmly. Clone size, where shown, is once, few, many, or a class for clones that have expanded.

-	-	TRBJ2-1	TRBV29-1	CSVVAVAYNEQFF	TGCAGCGTTGTTGCGGTTGCTTACAATGAGCAGTTCTTC
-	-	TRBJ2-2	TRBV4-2	CASSQQGGGELFF	TGTGCCAGCAGCCAACAGGGCGGCGGGGAGCTGTTTTTT
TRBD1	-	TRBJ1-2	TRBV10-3	CAISDSLLRDRGYGYTF	TGTGCCATCAGTGACTCTCTTCTCCGGGACAGGGGTTATGGCTACACCTTC
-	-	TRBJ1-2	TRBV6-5	CASSYYSDGYTF	TGTGCCAGCAGTTACTATTCGGATGGCTACACCTTC
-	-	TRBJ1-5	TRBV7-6	CASSFQGTGPQHF	TGTGCCAGCAGCTTCCAGGGGACTGGGCCCCAGCATTTT
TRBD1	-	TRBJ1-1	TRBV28	CASDENIQGLKMNTEAFF	TGTGCCAGCGACGAAAATATACAGGGGCTCAAGATGAACACTGAAGCTTTCTTT
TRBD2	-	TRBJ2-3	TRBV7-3	CASSSRTSGGPDTQYF	TGTGCCAGCAGCTCCCGGACTAGCGGGGGGCCCGATACGCAGTATTTT
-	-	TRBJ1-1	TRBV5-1	CASSFLNTEAFF	TGCGCCAGCAGCTTTCTTAACACTGAAGCTTTCTTT
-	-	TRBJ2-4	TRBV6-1	CASSEWAGFPKNIQYF	TGTGCCAGCAGTGAATGGGCAGGGTTCCCCAAAAACATTCAGTACTTC
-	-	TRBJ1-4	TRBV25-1	CASAEREKLFF	TGTGCCAGTGCAGAAAGGGAAAAACTGTTTTTT
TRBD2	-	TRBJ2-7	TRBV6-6	CASSYAAGGSYEQYF	TGTGCCAGCAGTTACGCCGCGGGGGGCTCCTACGAGCAGTACTTC
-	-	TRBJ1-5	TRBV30	CAWSVRTDNQPQHF	TGTGCCTGGAGTGTACGGACAGATAATCAGCCCCAGCATTTT
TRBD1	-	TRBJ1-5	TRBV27	CASSVGTDGNQPQHF	TGTGCCAGCAGTGTCGGGACAGATGGCAATCAGCCCCAGCATTTT
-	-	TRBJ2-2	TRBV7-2	CASSFAGNTGELFF	TGTGCCAGCAGCTTCGCCGGGAACACCGGGGAGCTGTTTTTT
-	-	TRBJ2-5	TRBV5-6	CASSLGQNQETQYF	TGTGCCAGCAGCTTGGGACAGAACCAAGAGACCCAGTACTTC
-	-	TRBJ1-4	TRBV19	CASTRGSTNEKLFF	TGTGCCAGTACGCGCGGCAGTACAAATGAAAAACTGTTTTTT
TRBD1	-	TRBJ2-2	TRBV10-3	CAISRNRGNTGELFF	TGTGCCATCAGCCGGAACAGGGGAAACACCGGGGAGCTGTTTTTT
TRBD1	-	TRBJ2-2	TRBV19	CASSKQGLIRSNTGELFF	TGTGCCAGTAGCAAACAGGGGCTAATACGCTCGAACACCGGGGAGCTGTTTTTT
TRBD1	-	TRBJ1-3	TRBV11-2	CASSTPLTGEGNTIYF	TGTGCCAGCAGCACACCATTGACAGGGGAGGGGAACACCATATATTTT
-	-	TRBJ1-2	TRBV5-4	CASSLADTTYGYTF	TGTGCCAGCAGCTTGGCCGACACCACCTATGGCTACACCTTC
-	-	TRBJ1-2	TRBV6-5	CASSYVRGLYGYTF	TGTGCCAGCAGTTACGTCAGGGGTCTATATGGCTACACCTTC
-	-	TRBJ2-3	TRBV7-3	CASSSQGGGTDTQYF	TGTGCCAGCAGTTCCCAGGGGGGCGGGACAGATACGCAGTATTTT
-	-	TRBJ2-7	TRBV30	CAWTSSVLNYEQYF	TGTGCCTGGACGAGCTCTGTCTTAAACTACGAGCAGTACTTC
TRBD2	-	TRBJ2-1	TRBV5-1	CASRGFTGLAENEQFF	TGCGCCAGCCGAGGATTCACAGGACTAGCAGAGAATGAGCAGTTCTTC
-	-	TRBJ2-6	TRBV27	CASSFTLQNSGANVLTF	TGTGCCAGCAGTTTCACTCTCCAGAACTCTGGGGCCAACGTCCTGACTTTC
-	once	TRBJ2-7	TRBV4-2	CASSGQGGSYEQYF	TGTGCCAGCAGCGGACAGGGAGGGTCCTACGAGCAGTACTTC
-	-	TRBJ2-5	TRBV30	CAWRVGRGIGTQYF	TGTGCCTGGAGGGTGGGGCGGGGTATAGGGACCCAGTACTTC
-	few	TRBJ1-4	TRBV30	CARRQDPNEKLFF	TGTGCCCGTAGACAGGACCCTAATGAAAAACTGTTTTTT
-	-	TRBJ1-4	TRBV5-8	CASSGQTVATNEKLFF	TGTGCCAGCAGCGGGCAGACTGTCGCAACTAATGAAAAACTGTTTTTT
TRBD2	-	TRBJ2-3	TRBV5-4	CASSLAKRGGWDTQYF	TGTGCCAGCAGCTTGGCCAAACGGGGGGGATGGGATACGCAGTATTTT
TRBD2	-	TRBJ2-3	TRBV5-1	CASTLAGGLSGDTQYF	TGCGCCAGCACACTAGCGGGGGGACTATCCGGAGATACGCAGTATTTT
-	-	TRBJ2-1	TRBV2	CASRPGQNNEQFF	TGTGCCAGCAGGCCTGGACAGAACAATGAGCAGTTCTTC
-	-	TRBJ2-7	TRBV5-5	CASSLSRVSEQYF	TGTGCCAGCAGCTTAAGTCGGGTTAGCGAGCAGTACTTC
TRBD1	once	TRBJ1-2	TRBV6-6	CASSYSQGAEGYTF	TGTGCCAGCAGTTACTCGCAGGGGGCGGAGGGCTACACCTTC
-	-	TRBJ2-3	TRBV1	CTSSLLALAGGGDTQYF	TGCACCAGCAGCCTCCTGGCCCTGGCGGGGGGCGGAGATACGCAGTATTTT
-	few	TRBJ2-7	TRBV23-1	CASSRTNQDVNSYEQYF	TGCGCCAGCAGTCGGACCAATCAGGACGTAAACTCCTACGAGCAGTACTTC
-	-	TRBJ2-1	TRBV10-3	CAISESPGREDYNEQFF	TGTGCCATCAGTGAGTCACCTGGCAGGGAAGACTACAATGAGCAGTTCTTC
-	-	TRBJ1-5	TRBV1	CTSSQQGSGQPQHF	TGCACCAGCAGCCAACAGGGGTCGGGACAGCCCCAGCATTTT
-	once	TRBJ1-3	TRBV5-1	CASSLPGGNTIYF	TGCGCCAGCAGCCTCCCGGGGGGAAACACCATATATTTT
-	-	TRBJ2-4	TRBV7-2	CASSSPYPKNIQYF	TGTGCCAGCAGCTCCCCGTACCCCAAAAACATTCAGTACTTC
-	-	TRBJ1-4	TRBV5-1	CASSPYTVEKLFF	TGCGCCAGCAGCCCCTACACGGTTGAAAAACTGTTTTTT
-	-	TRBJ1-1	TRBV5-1	CASSLAPPQGQTEAFF	TGCGCCAGCAGCTTGGCGCCCCCACAGGGCCAGACTGAAGCTTTCTTT
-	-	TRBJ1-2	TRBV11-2	CASSRQGDPDYGYTF	TGTGCCAGCAGCCGGCAAGGGGACCCTGACTATGGCTACACCTTC
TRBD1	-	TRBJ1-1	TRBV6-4	CASSEGQRIFPNTEAFF	TGTGCCAGCAGTGAGGGACAGCGAATATTTCCCAACACTGAAGCTTTCTTT
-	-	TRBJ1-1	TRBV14	CASSQDRTGGTEAFF	TGTGCCAGCAGCCAAGATAGGACTGGAGGCACTGAAGCTTTCTTT
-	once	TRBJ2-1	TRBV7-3	CASSLYGSGSYNEQFF	TGTGCCAGCAGCTTATACGGCAGTGGCTCCTACAATGAGCAGTTCTTC
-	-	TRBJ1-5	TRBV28	CASSARSQPQHF	TGTGCCAGCAGTGCCCGTTCCCAGCCCCAGCATTTT
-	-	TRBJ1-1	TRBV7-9	CASSPDKGAFDTEAFF	TGTGCCAGCAGCCCCGATAAAGGGGCCTTCGACACTGAAGCTTTCTTT
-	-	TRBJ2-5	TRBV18	CASSPREPRETQYF	TGTGCCAGCTCACCACGGGAACCTCGCGAGACCCAGTACTTC
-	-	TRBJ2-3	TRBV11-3	CASSFVRADTQYF	TGTGCCAGCAGCTTTGTCCGAGCAGATACGCAGTATTTT
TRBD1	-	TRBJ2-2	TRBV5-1	CASSPSSGTGTGELFF	TGCGCCAGCAGCCCAAGTAGTGGGACAGGGACCGGGGAGCTGTTTTTT
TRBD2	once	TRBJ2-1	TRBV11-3	CASSSGLADPYNEQFF	TGTGCCAGCAGCTCCGGACTAGCGGACCCCTACAATGAGCAGTTCTTC